These 28 T cell receptor beta chains were all obtained from the same sample, sequenced in a study of human T cells and chemical hapten exposure. TCRdb reprocessed the RACE reads via MiXCR and lists one record per CDR3 protein. The sample lists 50,000 or so distinct CDR3 sequences, 9.5% to 12% occurring once. Noted time point: patch test 1, 2 weeks after DPC sensitization. The sample's treatment: therapeutic diphenylcyclopropenone sensitization with weekly scalp DPC. Sequencing started from total RNA isolated from unfractionated whole blood. The specimen comprised whole blood, sampled in connection with sensitization to the hapten diphenylcyclopropenone (DPC). Receptor source: a woman aged 40 to 50 with alopecia areata. Some clones in this sample may be carry-over from other donors' samples.

This clonotype was detected many times. V is TRBV7-9 and J is TRBJ1-2; D perhaps matches TRBD1 (6 bases). Germline lookup yields CDR1 SEHNR and CDR2 FQNEAQ (reference sequence). The CDR3 contains 14 residues. V lost 6 bases and J lost 4, with 15 bases in between. CDR3 sequence: CASSHRDGLYGYTF. CDR3 DNA sequence: TGTGCCAGCAGTCACAGGGACGGGCTCTATGGCTACACCTTC.

This clonotype was detected a few times. J is TRBJ2-1 and V is TRBV7-2, with a tentative D call TRBD2 (5 bases). CDR3 size: 13 residues. Deletions cut 4 bases from V and 2 bases from J, with 6 bases between. The germline CDR1 and CDR2 sequences are SGHTA and FQGNSA. The DNA of the CDR3 is TGTGCCAGCAGCTCCGGGGCCTACAATGAGCAGTTCTTC. Amino acid sequence: CASSSGAYNEQFF.

This clonotype was recorded once. This rearrangement joins TRBV24-1 to TRBJ1-1; tentative D call: TRBD1 (5 bases). V lost 4 bases, J lost 8 bases, and 7 bases lay in between. The germline V gene encodes CDR1 KGHDR and CDR2 SFDVKD. CDR3 length equals 11 residues. CDR3 sequence: CATSDRQEAFF. CDR3 nucleotides: TGTGCCACCAGTGACCGACAGGAAGCTTTCTTT.

V gene TRBV29-1 combines with J gene TRBJ2-7, with TRBD2 matching over 7 bases. Trimming at V came to 6 bases and at J to 0 bases, leaving 5 bases not matched to a gene. CDR1 is SQVTM and CDR2 is ANQGSEA in the germline V gene. The CDR3 length is 13 residues. CDR3 DNA sequence: TGCAGCGTAGGGACTAAGCACTCCTACGAGCAGTACTTC. Amino acids: CSVGTKHSYEQYF.

The genes are TRBV28 and TRBJ1-1; D is undetermined. Germline lookup yields CDR1 MDHEN and CDR2 SYDVKM. The length of the CDR3 is 14 residues. Trimming removed 4 bases from V and 1 base from J, with 10 bases in between. CDR3 bases: TGTGCCAGCAGTTCCGGACGCCCGAACACTGAAGCTTTCTTT. Amino acid sequence: CASSSGRPNTEAFF.

This clonotype was observed a few times. V usage is TRBV5-1 and J usage is TRBJ2-3; tentative D call: TRBD2 (5 bases). Per the germline V gene, CDR1 is SGHRS and CDR2 is YFSETQ. Deletions cut 1 base from V and 0 bases from J, with 12 bases between. This CDR3 is built from 16 residues. CDR3 loop: CASSLLASFSTDTQYF. As DNA, the CDR3 is TGCGCCAGCAGCTTGTTAGCGAGCTTTAGCACAGATACGCAGTATTTT. Together with reference TRBV5-1 and TRBJ2-3, the CDR3 gives the full variable domain: KAGVTQTPRYLIKTRGQQVTLSCSPISGHRSVSWYQQTPGQGLQFLFEYFSETQRNKGNFPGRFSGRQFSNSRSEMNVSTLELGDSALYLCASSLLASFSTDTQYFGPGTRLTVL.

This clonotype was picked up many times. The rearrangement joins TRBV7-8 to TRBJ2-3; 7 bases line up with TRBD2. The CDR3 is made up of 16 amino acids. Germline CDR1 is SGHVS and CDR2 is FQNEAQ. V lost 2 bases and J lost 2; bases outside the gene matches: 7. The CDR3 sequence is CASSLNRGGATDTQYF. The DNA of the CDR3 is TGTGCCAGCAGCTTAAATCGCGGGGGAGCCACAGATACGCAGTATTTT.

This clonotype was detected ten times or more. V and J are TRBV6-5 and TRBJ2-7; 9 bases map to TRBD1. Germline V gene data show CDR1 as MNHEY and CDR2 as SVGAGI. The length of the CDR3 is 15 residues. J lost 4 bases, V lost 2 bases, and 6 bases had no gene match. CDR3 DNA sequence: TGTGCCAGCAGTTACCGCGACAGGGGGGTATACGAGCAGTACTTC. As protein: CASSYRDRGVYEQYF.

The V call is TRBV7-9, the J call TRBJ2-3; the match to TRBD2 covers 10 bases. This CDR3 is 17 amino acids long. Germline V gene data show CDR1 as SEHNR and CDR2 as FQNEAQ (reference sequence). V lost 5 bases and J lost 3; bases outside the gene matches: 11. The CDR3 nucleotides are TGTGCCAGCAGCCCCCACCCTAGCGGGAGAACAACAGATACGCAGTATTTT. It is translated as CASSPHPSGRTTDTQYF.

The chain uses TRBV30 and TRBJ1-3, with D possibly TRBD1 on 5 matching bases. Germline V gene lookup returns CDR1 GTSNPN and CDR2 SVGIG (reference sequence). The CDR3 contains 13 residues. Trimming left V 7 bases short and J 4 bases short, with 14 bases between. CDR3 sequence (DNA): TGTGCCTTAACAACAGGAGAGGGAAACACCATATATTTT. It encodes CALTTGEGNTIYF.

The chain couples TRBV7-8 to TRBJ1-5; maybe TRBD1 (6 bases). CDR3 length equals 14 residues. Germline V gives CDR1 SGHVS, CDR2 FQNEAQ. V dropped 5 bases and J dropped 6 bases, with 14 bases sitting between them. The CDR3 DNA reads TGTGCCAGCAGCGCCGGGACACAGCCTCAGCCCCAGCATTTT. This encodes CASSAGTQPQPQHF.

This clonotype was observed many times. V usage is TRBV5-1 and J usage is TRBJ2-3, with D unclear. Trimming took off 4 bases at V and 6 bases at J, with 12 bases between the two ends. The CDR3 is 13 amino acids. Germline V gene sequence: CDR1 SGHRS, CDR2 YFSETQ. CDR3 sequence (DNA): TGCGCCAGCAGCCGGACGACCCCTGATACGCAGTATTTT. Amino acids: CASSRTTPDTQYF.

This clonotype appeared many times. The V gene is TRBV28, the J gene TRBJ2-7; D is uncertain. Germline V gene data show CDR1 as MDHEN and CDR2 as SYDVKM. The ends were cut back, 1 base at V and 9 bases at J, with 16 bases in the middle. This CDR3 spans 14 amino acids. CDR3 region: CASSLSSTALGQYF. CDR3 DNA sequence: TGTGCCAGCAGTTTATCTAGTACCGCCCTTGGGCAGTACTTC.

This clonotype was found a few times. J is TRBJ1-2 and V is TRBV29-1; no definite D call. The germline V gene has CDR1 SQVTM and CDR2 ANQGSEA. The V end was cut by 3 bases, the J end by 6 bases, with 8 bases between. The CDR3 is 11 amino acids. CDR3 sequence: CSVDPRDGYTF. The CDR3 DNA sequence: TGCAGCGTTGATCCTAGAGATGGCTACACCTTC.

This chain joins TRBV7-7 and TRBJ2-5; TRBD1 is a possible D gene (5 bases). Trimming pared 1 base from V and 7 bases from J, leaving 7 bases between. Germline V gene data show CDR1 as SSHAT and CDR2 as FNYEAQ (reference sequence). The CDR3 has 12 residues. The chain's CDR3 is CASSLGQGTQYF. For the CDR3, the DNA is TGTGCCAGCAGCTTAGGTCAGGGGACCCAGTACTTC.

This clonotype was seen a few times. The chain is built from TRBV2 and TRBJ2-1, with TRBD1 identical over 7 bases. V lost 8 bases and J lost 3; bases outside the gene matches: 4. CDR3 length: 13 amino acids. The germline CDR1 and CDR2 sequences are SNHLY and FYNNEI. This chain's CDR3 is CASRDSRYNEQFF. CDR3 sequence (DNA): TGTGCCAGCCGGGACAGCCGCTACAATGAGCAGTTCTTC. Using reference TRBV2 and TRBJ2-1 for the parts outside the CDR3, the full variable domain is EPEVTQTPSHQVTQMGQEVILRCVPISNHLYFYWYRQILGQKVEFLVSFYNNEISEKSEIFDDQFSVERPDGSNFTLKIRSTKLEDSAMYFCASRDSRYNEQFFGPGTRLTVL.

This clonotype was picked up many times. The rearrangement uses TRBV10-2 and TRBJ2-2; perhaps D is TRBD1 or TRBD2 (6 bases each). The CDR3 loop spans 14 amino acids. V was shortened by 6 bases and J by 1 base, with 9 bases between the two germline ends. In germline, CDR1 is WSHSY, CDR2 SAAADI. CDR3 residues: CASSRGGNTGELFF. The CDR3 nucleotides read TGCGCCAGCAGCAGGGGAGGGAACACCGGGGAGCTGTTTTTT.

The chain combines TRBV7-2 with TRBJ1-5; D unresolved. Trimming took 3 bases from V and 4 from J, leaving 10 bases between them. This CDR3 contains 14 residues. The germline V gene has CDR1 SGHTA and CDR2 FQGNSA. DNA for the CDR3: TGTGCCAGCAGCTTTTCGGACGGAAATCAGCCCCAGCATTTT. Protein: CASSFSDGNQPQHF.

Only a few counts were recorded for this clonotype. The V and J genes are TRBV28 and TRBJ2-7; 8 bases line up with TRBD2. V lost 3 bases, J lost 5 bases, and 15 bases stayed unmatched. Germline lookup yields CDR1 MDHEN and CDR2 SYDVKM. This CDR3 has 17 residues. Written as DNA, the CDR3 is TGTGCCAGCAGTTTGGGTCAAGCGGGAGCATATAGAGACGAGCAGTACTTC. Translation gives CASSLGQAGAYRDEQYF.

J is TRBJ2-7 and V is TRBV20-1; D gene uncertain. CDR3 length equals 12 residues. Germline-derived CDR1 and CDR2 are DFQATT and SNEGSKA (reference sequence). Trimming took 4 bases from V and 2 from J, leaving 9 bases between them. CDR3 DNA sequence: TGCAGTGCTACGTCTTTACCCTACGAGCAGTACTTC. Amino acid sequence: CSATSLPYEQYF.

Written as DNA, the CDR3 is TGTGCCAGCAGTCAGGCAGATCCTAGCACAGATACGCAGTATTTT. Translated, it gives CASSQADPSTDTQYF. This rearrangement joins TRBV6-2 or TRBV6-3 to TRBJ2-3, with D unresolved. The CDR3 totals 15 residues. Trimming removed 5 bases at V and 0 bases at J, with 12 bases between. Germline lookup yields CDR1 MNHEY and CDR2 SVGEGT.

This clonotype was observed many times. The chain combines TRBV2 with TRBJ2-5; 8 positions match TRBD2. CDR1 is SNHLY, CDR2 FYNNEI, per germline. The CDR3 has 17 residues. V trimming: 7 bases; J trimming: 4 bases; junction bases outside the gene matches: 17. CDR3 in DNA: TGTGCCAGCACCTATATCTCTAGCGGGTGGGGGTTAGAGACCCAGTACTTC. Protein sequence: CASTYISSGWGLETQYF.

V and J are TRBV29-1 and TRBJ2-3; a possible D gene is TRBD2 (5 bases). Per germline, CDR1 SQVTM and CDR2 ANQGSEA. The V gene lost 4 bases and the J gene lost 4 bases, with 12 bases spanning the gap. The CDR3 is 13 residues long. The CDR3: CSVGGIGADTQYF. The CDR3 DNA reads TGCAGCGTTGGAGGGATTGGGGCAGATACGCAGTATTTT.

The genes are TRBV29-1 and TRBJ2-1, with 10 bases fitting TRBD2. Looked up from germline, CDR1 is SQVTM and CDR2 is ANQGSEA. V shed 6 bases and J 0 bases; nucleotides not matched to a gene: 8. The CDR3 loop spans 16 amino acids. The CDR3 is CSVTPGTSDSYNEQFF. For the CDR3, the DNA is TGCAGCGTGACCCCCGGGACTAGCGACTCCTACAATGAGCAGTTCTTC.

This rearrangement joins TRBV3-1 to TRBJ2-5; 8 nucleotides line up with TRBD2. The CDR3 has 15 amino acids. CDR1 and CDR2 (germline): LGHDT, YNNKEL (reference sequence). The junction had 11 bases not matched to a gene; V was cut back by 6 bases and J by 5 bases. The CDR3 DNA reads TGTGCCAGCAGAGCAGGACTAGCCGTCGGGGAGACCCAGTACTTC. Translated: CASRAGLAVGETQYF.

The chain is built from TRBV9 and TRBJ2-1, with a possible D match to TRBD2 (6 bases). The CDR3 contains 15 residues. Germline V gene data show CDR1 as SGDLS and CDR2 as YYNGEE. Trimming took 6 bases from V and 0 from J, leaving 13 bases between them. CDR3 protein: CASNQAGRSYNEQFF. CDR3 sequence (DNA): TGTGCCAGCAATCAAGCGGGTCGCTCCTACAATGAGCAGTTCTTC.

The table lists this clonotype with many counts. The chain employs TRBV5-8 and TRBJ1-2, with 10 bases fitting TRBD1. The CDR3 is 15 residues long. Unmatched junction bases numbered 6, after V lost 4 bases and J lost 3 bases. Germline CDR1 and CDR2: SGHTS and YDEGEE. CDR3 coding DNA: TGTGCCAGCAGCGTCCGGGACAGGGGATACTATGGCTACACCTTC. Amino acid sequence: CASSVRDRGYYGYTF.

The CDR3 sequence: CASASYGVTSTDTQYF. The CDR3 bases are TGTGCCAGCGCCTCGTACGGGGTTACTAGCACAGATACGCAGTATTTT. The V gene is TRBV28, the J gene TRBJ2-3; a weak D match, TRBD2 (5 bases). The CDR3 has 16 amino acids. V lost 8 bases to trimming and J lost 0 bases, with 18 bases between them. Per the germline V gene, CDR1 is MDHEN and CDR2 is SYDVKM.